This is a list of T cell receptor beta chains from one sample in a study of blood T cell repertoires in COVID-19. Sequenced by immunoSEQ multiplex PCR; TCRdb stores in-frame clones only, minus some. The sample yields about 84,000 clones, 76% seen once. The sample consisted of peripheral blood. The receptor source for this set is a man aged 70-80 years with acute or convalescent COVID-19. The CDR3 runs from the conserved cysteine through the conserved F or W. The D gene is left open where the match is weak. The size of a clone is reported for some rows only, either as once, few or many, or as a class for expanded clones.

V	D	size	J	CDR3	DNA
TRBV12-3/TRBV12-4	NA	NA	TRBJ2-1	CASSQTEKQFF	TGTGCCAGCAGTCAGACAGAGAAGCAGTTCTTC
TRBV28	NA	NA	TRBJ1-2	CASKESPHYGYTF	TGTGCCAGCAAAGAGAGTCCCCACTATGGCTACACCTTC
TRBV25-1	NA	NA	TRBJ2-6	CASSLGTGANVLTF	TGTGCCAGCAGCCTGGGCACTGGGGCCAACGTCCTGACTTTC
TRBV9	TRBD2	NA	TRBJ2-1	CASSVETDHGLAGVNEQFF	TGTGCCAGCAGCGTAGAGACAGACCATGGACTAGCGGGAGTAAATGAGCAGTTCTTC
TRBV10-3	NA	NA	TRBJ1-4	CAISEMGGSNEKLFF	TGTGCCATCAGTGAGATGGGGGGGTCTAATGAAAAACTGTTTTTT
TRBV9	NA	NA	TRBJ2-3	CASSVRRYFTDTQYF	TGTGCCAGCAGCGTGAGGAGATACTTCACAGATACGCAGTATTTT
TRBV7-9	NA	NA	TRBJ1-1	CASSLPGGNTEAFF	TGTGCCAGCAGCTTACCCGGCGGGAACACTGAAGCTTTCTTT
TRBV6-4	NA	NA	TRBJ2-1	CASSDSMSPGAYNEQFF	TGTGCCAGCAGTGACTCGATGTCCCCGGGGGCCTACAATGAGCAGTTCTTC
TRBV7-3	TRBD1	NA	TRBJ2-1	CASSPGDREGNEQFF	TGTGCCAGCAGTCCAGGGGACAGGGAGGGCAATGAGCAGTTCTTC
TRBV24-1	NA	NA	TRBJ2-2	CATRGRNTGELFF	TGTGCCACCAGGGGGCGAAACACCGGGGAGCTGTTTTTT
TRBV21-1	NA	NA	TRBJ1-6	CASSVKGGNDGSPLHF	TGTGCCAGCAGCGTAAAAGGGGGTAATGACGGTTCACCCCTCCACTTT
TRBV19	NA	NA	TRBJ1-2	CASSLSLNYGYTF	TGTGCCAGTAGTTTAAGCCTAAACTATGGCTACACCTTC
TRBV6-5	TRBD1	NA	TRBJ1-1	CASKRGTATEAFF	TGTGCCAGCAAACGGGGGACAGCCACTGAAGCTTTCTTT
TRBV7-2	NA	NA	TRBJ1-2	CASSPPGALYGYTF	TGTGCCAGCAGCCCCCCTGGGGCCCTCTATGGCTACACCTTC
TRBV5-6	NA	NA	TRBJ2-5	CASSSQEGPLLQETQYF	TGTGCCAGCAGCTCCCAGGAGGGACCCCTTCTCCAAGAGACCCAGTACTTC
TRBV19	NA	once	TRBJ1-2	CASSIGPGDYGYTF	TGTGCCAGTAGTATCGGTCCAGGGGACTATGGCTACACCTTC
TRBV24-1	NA	NA	TRBJ1-5	CATSDSMTENSNQPQHF	TGTGCCACCAGTGATTCAATGACTGAAAATAGCAATCAGCCCCAGCATTTT
TRBV5-1	NA	NA	TRBJ1-5	CASSLDGVSNQPQHF	TGCGCCAGCAGCTTGGACGGAGTATCCAATCAGCCCCAGCATTTT
TRBV28	NA	NA	TRBJ2-5	CASSLVSGVLETQYF	TGTGCCAGCAGTTTAGTGTCGGGGGTTCTAGAGACCCAGTACTTC
TRBV19	NA	NA	TRBJ1-1	CASSMLFYNQGTNTEAFF	TGTGCCAGTAGTATGCTTTTCTATAATCAGGGCACGAACACTGAAGCTTTCTTT
TRBV12-5	NA	NA	TRBJ1-2	CASGLDLNPGYTF	TGTGCTAGTGGTTTGGACTTGAATCCTGGCTACACCTTC
TRBV4-2	TRBD2	few	TRBJ2-1	CASSQELSGSNEQFF	TGTGCCAGCAGCCAAGAATTAAGCGGGAGTAATGAGCAGTTCTTC